This T cell receptor beta chain was sequenced for a study of cytomegalovirus exposure and HLA in healthy donors. The CDR3 consists of 17 residues. The trim removed 3 bases at V and 5 bases at J, leaving 10 bases unmatched. Looked up from germline, CDR1 is SQVTM and CDR2 is ANQGSEA. General study points: Certain indistinguishable V segments, among them TRBV6-2 and TRBV6-3, were excluded. With later analysis, a missense DCLRE1C variant became linked to TCR beta V- and J-gene trimming. Some highly shared sequence variants likely arose as a pipeline artifact. Reports indicated that the classifier achieved high specificity and sensitivity in diagnosing cytomegalovirus status.

This clone was detected only once. What it binds is not known. Use of 60 Vbeta and 13 Jbeta primers characterized the PCR. The method was immunoSEQ multiplex PCR; TCRdb's version includes in-frame clones alone and lacks a portion of them. Here the sample spans about 180,000 clones, roughly 80% being singletons. The chain employs TRBV29-1 and TRBJ2-1, with 13 positions matching TRBD2. Material: PBMCs. This clonotype originated in a woman aged 45-65 years in good health and CMV-seropositive. In DNA, the CDR3 is TGCAGCGTTGACCGACTAGCGGGGGGATTTAGGCACAATGAGCAGTTCTTC. Its translation is CSVDRLAGGFRHNEQFF.